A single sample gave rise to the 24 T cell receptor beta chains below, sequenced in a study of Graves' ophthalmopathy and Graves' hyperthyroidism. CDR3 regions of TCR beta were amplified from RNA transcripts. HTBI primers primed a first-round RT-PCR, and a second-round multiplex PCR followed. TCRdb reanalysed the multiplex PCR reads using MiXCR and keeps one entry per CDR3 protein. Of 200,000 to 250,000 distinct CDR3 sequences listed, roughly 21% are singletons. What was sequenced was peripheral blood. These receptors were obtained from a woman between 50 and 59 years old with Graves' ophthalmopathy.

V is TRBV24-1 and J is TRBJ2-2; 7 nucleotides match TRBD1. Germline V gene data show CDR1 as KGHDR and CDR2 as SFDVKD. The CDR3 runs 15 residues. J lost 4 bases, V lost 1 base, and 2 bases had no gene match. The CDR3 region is CATSDLQGTTGELFF. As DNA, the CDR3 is TGTGCCACCAGTGATTTACAGGGGACCACCGGGGAGCTGTTTTTT.

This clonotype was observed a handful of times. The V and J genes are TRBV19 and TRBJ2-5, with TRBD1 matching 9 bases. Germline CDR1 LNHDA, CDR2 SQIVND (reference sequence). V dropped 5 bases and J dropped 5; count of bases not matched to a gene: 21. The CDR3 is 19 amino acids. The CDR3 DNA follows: TGTGCCAGTAGTCGCCGCGCACAACAGGGGGCGCTGAGGTGGGAGACCCAGTACTTC. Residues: CASSRRAQQGALRWETQYF.

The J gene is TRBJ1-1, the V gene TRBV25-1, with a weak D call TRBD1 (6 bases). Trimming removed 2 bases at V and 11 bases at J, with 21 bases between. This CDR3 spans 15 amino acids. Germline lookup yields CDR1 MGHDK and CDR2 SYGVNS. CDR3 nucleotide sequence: TGTGCCAGCAGTGAAAATGGCAGGGGAATGGTCGGGGCTTTCTTT. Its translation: CASSENGRGMVGAFF.

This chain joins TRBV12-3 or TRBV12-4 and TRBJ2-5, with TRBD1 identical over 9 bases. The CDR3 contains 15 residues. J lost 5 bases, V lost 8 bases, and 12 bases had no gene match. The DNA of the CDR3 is TGTGCCAGCCAAGTTCGGACAGGGGTGGTGGAGACCCAGTACTTC. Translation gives CASQVRTGVVETQYF.

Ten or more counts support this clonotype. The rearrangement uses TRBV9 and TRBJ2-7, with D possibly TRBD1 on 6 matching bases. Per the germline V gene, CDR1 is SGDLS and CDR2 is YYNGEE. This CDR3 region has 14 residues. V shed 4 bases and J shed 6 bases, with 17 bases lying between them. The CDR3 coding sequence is TGTGCCAGCAGCCCCCGGGACACCTTGGCCGAGCAGTACTTC. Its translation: CASSPRDTLAEQYF. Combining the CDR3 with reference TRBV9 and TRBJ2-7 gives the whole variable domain DSGVTQTPKHLITATGQRVTLRCSPRSGDLSVYWYQQSLDQGLQFLIQYYNGEERAKGNILERFSAQQFPDLHSELNLSSLELGDSALYFCASSPRDTLAEQYFGPGTRLTVT.

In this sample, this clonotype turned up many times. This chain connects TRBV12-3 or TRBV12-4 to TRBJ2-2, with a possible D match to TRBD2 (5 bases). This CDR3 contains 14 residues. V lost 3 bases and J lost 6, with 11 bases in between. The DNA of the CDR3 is TGTGCCAGCAGTTTTTCAGCGGCTCCCGGGGAGCTGTTTTTT. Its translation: CASSFSAAPGELFF.

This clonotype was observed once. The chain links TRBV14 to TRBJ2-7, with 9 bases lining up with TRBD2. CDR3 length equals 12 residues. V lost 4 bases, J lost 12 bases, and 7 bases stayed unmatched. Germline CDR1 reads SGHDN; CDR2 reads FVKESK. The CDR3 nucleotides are TGTGCCAGCAGCCCCCTCGGACTAGCGACGTACTTC. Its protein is CASSPLGLATYF.

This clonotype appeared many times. The DNA of the CDR3 is TGCAGTGCCGAGACGGGGACAGGGGCCTACGAGCAGTACTTC. This codes for CSAETGTGAYEQYF. The chain employs TRBV20-1 and TRBJ2-7; 10 positions agree with TRBD1. With V trimmed by 6 bases and J by 2 bases, 7 bases remained unmatched. The germline CDR1 and CDR2 sequences are DFQATT and SNEGSKA (reference sequence). This CDR3 contains 14 residues.

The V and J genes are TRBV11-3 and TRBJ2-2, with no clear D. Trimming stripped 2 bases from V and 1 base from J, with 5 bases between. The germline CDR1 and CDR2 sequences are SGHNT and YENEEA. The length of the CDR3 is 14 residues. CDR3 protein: CASSLFQNTGELFF. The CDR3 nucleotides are TGTGCCAGCAGCTTATTTCAGAACACCGGGGAGCTGTTTTTT.

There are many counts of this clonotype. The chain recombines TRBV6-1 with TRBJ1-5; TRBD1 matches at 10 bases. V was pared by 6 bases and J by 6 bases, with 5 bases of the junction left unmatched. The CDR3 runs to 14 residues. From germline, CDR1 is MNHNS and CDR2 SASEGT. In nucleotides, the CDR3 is TGTGCCAGCAGGGGGACAGGGGTGGTTCAGCCCCAGCATTTT. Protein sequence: CASRGTGVVQPQHF.

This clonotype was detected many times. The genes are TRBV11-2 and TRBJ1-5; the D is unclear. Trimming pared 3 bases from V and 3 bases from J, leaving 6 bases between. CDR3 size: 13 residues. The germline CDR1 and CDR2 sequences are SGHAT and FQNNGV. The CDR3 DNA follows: TGTGCCAGCAGCTTGGGAACCAATCAGCCCCAGCATTTT. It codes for CASSLGTNQPQHF.

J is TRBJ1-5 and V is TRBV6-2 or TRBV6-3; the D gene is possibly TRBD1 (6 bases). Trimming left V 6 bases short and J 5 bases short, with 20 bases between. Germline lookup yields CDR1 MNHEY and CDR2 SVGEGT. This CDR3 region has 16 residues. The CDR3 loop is CASRGPRSGVDQPQHF. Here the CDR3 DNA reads TGTGCCAGCAGAGGCCCTAGGTCAGGGGTCGATCAGCCCCAGCATTTT.

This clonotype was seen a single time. CDR3 sequence reads: CASSSETGGLNYGYTF. As DNA, the CDR3 is TGTGCCAGCAGTTCCGAAACAGGGGGACTTAACTATGGCTACACCTTC. V is TRBV12-3 or TRBV12-4 and J is TRBJ1-2, with TRBD1 matching over 8 bases. V was clipped by 4 bases and J by 1 base; unmatched bases: 8. The CDR3 has 16 amino acids.

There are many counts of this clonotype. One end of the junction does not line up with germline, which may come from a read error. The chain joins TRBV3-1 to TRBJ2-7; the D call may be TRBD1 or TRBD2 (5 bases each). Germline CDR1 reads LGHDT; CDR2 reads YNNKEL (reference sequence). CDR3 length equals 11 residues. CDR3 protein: CASSQAGSVHF. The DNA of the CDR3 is TGTGCCAGCAGCCAAGCAGGGAGCGTACACTTC.

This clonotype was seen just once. CDR3 amino acids: CASSAQLSGRENEQYF. In DNA, the CDR3 is TGTGCCAGCAGTGCCCAACTTAGCGGGAGGGAAAACGAGCAGTACTTC. The chain is built from TRBV28 and TRBJ2-7; 11 positions agree with TRBD2. CDR3 length: 16 residues. V lost 5 bases and J lost 5; bases outside the gene matches: 11. Per the germline V gene, CDR1 is MDHEN and CDR2 is SYDVKM.

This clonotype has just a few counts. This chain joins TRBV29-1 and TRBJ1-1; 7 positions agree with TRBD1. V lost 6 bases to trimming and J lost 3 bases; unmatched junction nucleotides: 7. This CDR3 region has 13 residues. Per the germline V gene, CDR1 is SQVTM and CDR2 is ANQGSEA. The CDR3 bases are TGCAGCGTCCGTGGAGGGGGCTACACTGAAGCTTTCTTT. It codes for CSVRGGGYTEAFF.

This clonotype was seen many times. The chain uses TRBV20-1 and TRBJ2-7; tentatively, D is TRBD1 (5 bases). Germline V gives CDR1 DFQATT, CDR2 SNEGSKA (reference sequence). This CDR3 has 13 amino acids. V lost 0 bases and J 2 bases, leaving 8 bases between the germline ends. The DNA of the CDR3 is TGCAGTGCTAGAGACAGGGAACCCTACGAGCAGTACTTC. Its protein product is CSARDREPYEQYF.

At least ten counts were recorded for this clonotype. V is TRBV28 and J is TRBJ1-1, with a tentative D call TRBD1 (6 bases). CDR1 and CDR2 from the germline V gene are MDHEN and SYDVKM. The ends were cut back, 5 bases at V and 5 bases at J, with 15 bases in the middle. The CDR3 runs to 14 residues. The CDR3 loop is CASSIEQGRTEAFF. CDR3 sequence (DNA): TGTGCCAGCAGTATAGAACAGGGAAGGACTGAAGCTTTCTTT.

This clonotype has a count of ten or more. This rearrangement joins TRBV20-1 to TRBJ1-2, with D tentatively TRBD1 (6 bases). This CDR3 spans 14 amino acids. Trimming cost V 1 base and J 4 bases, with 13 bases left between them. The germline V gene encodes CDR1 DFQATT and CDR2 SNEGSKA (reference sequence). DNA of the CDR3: TGCAGTGCTAGAGTTACAGAAGGGGGCTATGGCTACACCTTC. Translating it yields CSARVTEGGYGYTF.

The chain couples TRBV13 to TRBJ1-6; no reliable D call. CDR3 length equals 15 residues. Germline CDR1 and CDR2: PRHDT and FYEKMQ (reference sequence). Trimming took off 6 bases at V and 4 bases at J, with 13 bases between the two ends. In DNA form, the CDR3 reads TGTGCCAGCAGGGATGGCGGGAGATATAATTCACCCCTCCACTTT. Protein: CASRDGGRYNSPLHF.

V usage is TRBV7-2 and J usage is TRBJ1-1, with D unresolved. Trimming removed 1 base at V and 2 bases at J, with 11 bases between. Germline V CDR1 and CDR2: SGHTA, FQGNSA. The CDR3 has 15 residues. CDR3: CASSLDFGFNTEAFF. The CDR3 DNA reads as TGTGCCAGCAGCTTAGACTTCGGGTTCAACACTGAAGCTTTCTTT.

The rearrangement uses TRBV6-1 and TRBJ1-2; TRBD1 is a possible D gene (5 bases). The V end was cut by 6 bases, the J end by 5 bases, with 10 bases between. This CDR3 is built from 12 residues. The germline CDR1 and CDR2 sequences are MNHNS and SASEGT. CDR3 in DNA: TGTGCCAGCAGGGGGGAACTATATGGCTACACCTTC. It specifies CASRGELYGYTF.

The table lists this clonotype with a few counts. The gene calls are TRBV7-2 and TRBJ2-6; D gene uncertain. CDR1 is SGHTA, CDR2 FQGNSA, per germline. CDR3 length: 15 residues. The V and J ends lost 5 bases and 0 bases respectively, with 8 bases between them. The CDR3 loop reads CASSLQPSGANVLTF. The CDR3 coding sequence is TGTGCCAGCAGCCTTCAGCCCTCTGGGGCCAACGTCCTGACTTTC.

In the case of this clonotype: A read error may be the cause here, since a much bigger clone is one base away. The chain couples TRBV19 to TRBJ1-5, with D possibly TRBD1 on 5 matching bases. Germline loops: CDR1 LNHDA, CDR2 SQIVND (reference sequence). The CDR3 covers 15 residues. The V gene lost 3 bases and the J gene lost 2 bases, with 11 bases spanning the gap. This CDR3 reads CASSMKGHCNQPQHF. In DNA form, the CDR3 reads TGTGCCAGTAGTATGAAGGGGCATTGCAATCAGCCCCAGCATTTT.